The rows below give T cell receptor beta chains drawn from one sample of a study of Ad26.COV2.S vaccination and SARS-CoV-2 variants. Clones were sequenced by immunoSEQ multiplex PCR, and TCRdb holds only the in-frame ones, with some missing. Among 350,000 to 450,000 clones, 80% to 95% were seen once, and the ten largest hold around 1.8%. Sample: peripheral blood, taken in a trial of Ad26.COV2.S vaccine versus placebo. The receptors here all came from a person aged 18 to 65 who received the Ad26.COV2.S COVID-19 vaccine or a placebo. Both conserved end residues are part of each CDR3. The D gene is left open where the match is weak. Clone size is not always given. Where it is, it says once, few, many or a class for expanded clones.

clone_size	v_call	j_call	d_call	cdr3_aa	cdr3_nt
-	TRBV14	TRBJ1-1	TRBD1	CASSQTRQGIDTEAFF	TGTGCCAGCAGCCAGACCCGACAGGGGATAGACACTGAAGCTTTCTTT
once	TRBV18	TRBJ2-3	-	CASSLTTSDTQYF	TGTGCCAGCTCACTAACGACATCAGATACGCAGTATTTT
-	TRBV7-2	TRBJ1-2	-	CASSLAPTGNYGYTF	TGTGCCAGCAGCTTAGCACCCACAGGGAACTATGGCTACACCTTC
-	TRBV29-1	TRBJ2-1	TRBD2	CSVSGWSGGANEQFF	TGCAGCGTCAGCGGATGGAGCGGGGGGGCCAATGAGCAGTTCTTC
once	TRBV6-6	TRBJ2-7	TRBD1	CATLALGQAKNEQYF	TGTGCCACCCTGGCCCTGGGACAGGCAAAAAACGAGCAGTACTTC
-	TRBV7-2	TRBJ2-4	TRBD1	CASSFPRQGPLAKNIQYF	TGTGCCAGCAGCTTTCCGAGACAGGGGCCCCTAGCCAAAAACATTCAGTACTTC
-	TRBV6-5	TRBJ1-2	-	CASSYSGYYYGYTF	TGTGCCAGCAGTTACTCGGGGTATTACTATGGCTACACCTTC
-	TRBV28	TRBJ1-4	-	CASSAPGSVNEKLFF	TGTGCCAGCAGTGCTCCGGGATCGGTGAATGAAAAACTGTTTTTT
-	TRBV5-5	TRBJ2-3	TRBD2	CASSLALSGGADTQYF	TGTGCCAGCAGCTTGGCCCTTAGCGGGGGTGCTGATACGCAGTATTTT
-	TRBV30	TRBJ2-3	TRBD2	CAWSVWRGGRATQYF	TGTGCCTGGAGTGTTTGGCGGGGGGGTCGGGCTACGCAGTATTTT
-	TRBV4-3	TRBJ2-7	-	CASSQDRTNEQYF	TGCGCCAGCAGCCAAGATCGCACGAACGAGCAGTACTTC
-	TRBV30	TRBJ2-2	-	CAWSTEASNTGELFF	TGTGCCTGGAGTACCGAGGCCTCGAACACCGGGGAGCTGTTTTTT
-	TRBV12-3/TRBV12-4	TRBJ2-1	-	CASRKQGVNEQFF	TGTGCCAGCAGAAAACAGGGTGTTAATGAGCAGTTCTTC
once	TRBV30	TRBJ2-3	-	CAWSADPTDTQYF	TGTGCCTGGAGCGCGGACCCCACAGATACGCAGTATTTT
-	TRBV19	TRBJ1-2	-	CASSIGRIYGYTF	TGTGCCAGTAGTATCGGCAGGATCTATGGCTACACCTTC
-	TRBV19	TRBJ1-5	TRBD1	CASSTGQGARVDWDQPQHF	TGTGCCAGTAGCACGGGACAGGGGGCGAGGGTAGATTGGGATCAGCCCCAGCATTTT
-	TRBV6-2/TRBV6-3	TRBJ1-2	-	CASSINIYGYTF	TGTGCCAGCAGTATCAATATTTATGGCTACACCTTC
-	TRBV4-1	TRBJ2-1	-	CASSQDRQGNEQFF	TGCGCCAGCAGCCAAGATCGGCAGGGGAATGAGCAGTTCTTC
-	TRBV19	TRBJ2-7	-	CASSIAGGASSYEQYF	TGTGCCAGTAGTATTGCCGGCGGGGCTAGCTCCTACGAGCAGTACTTC
-	TRBV24-1	TRBJ2-3	-	CATSTTQPGTDTQYF	TGTGCCACCAGTACAACCCAACCGGGCACAGATACGCAGTATTTT